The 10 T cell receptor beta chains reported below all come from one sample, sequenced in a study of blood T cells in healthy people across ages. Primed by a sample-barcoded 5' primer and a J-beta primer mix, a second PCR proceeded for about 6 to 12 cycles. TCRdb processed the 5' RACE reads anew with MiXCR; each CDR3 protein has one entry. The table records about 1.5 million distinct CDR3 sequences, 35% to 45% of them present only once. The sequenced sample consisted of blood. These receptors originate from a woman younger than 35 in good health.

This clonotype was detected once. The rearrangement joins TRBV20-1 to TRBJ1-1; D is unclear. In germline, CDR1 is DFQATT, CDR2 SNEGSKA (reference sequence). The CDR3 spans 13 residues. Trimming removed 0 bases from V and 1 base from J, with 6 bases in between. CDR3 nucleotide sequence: TGCAGTGCTAGAGAGAGCCAGAACACTGAAGCTTTCTTT. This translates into CSARESQNTEAFF.

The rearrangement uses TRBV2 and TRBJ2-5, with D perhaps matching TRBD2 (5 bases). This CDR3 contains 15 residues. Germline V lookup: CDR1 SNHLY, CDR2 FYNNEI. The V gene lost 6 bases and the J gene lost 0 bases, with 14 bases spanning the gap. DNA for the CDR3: TGTGCCAGCAGGATAGTAGCGACCTACCAAGAGACCCAGTACTTC. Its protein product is CASRIVATYQETQYF.

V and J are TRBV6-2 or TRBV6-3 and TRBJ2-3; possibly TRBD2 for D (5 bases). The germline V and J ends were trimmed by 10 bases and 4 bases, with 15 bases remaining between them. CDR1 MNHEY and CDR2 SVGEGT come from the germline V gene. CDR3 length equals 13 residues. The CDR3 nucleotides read TGTGCCACCTCGCTAGCCCTCGCAGATACGCAGTATTTT. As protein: CATSLALADTQYF.

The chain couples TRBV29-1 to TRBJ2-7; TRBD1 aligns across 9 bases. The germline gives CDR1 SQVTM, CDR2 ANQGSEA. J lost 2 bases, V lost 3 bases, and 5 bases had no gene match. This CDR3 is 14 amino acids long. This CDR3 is CSVDGDRVPYEQYF. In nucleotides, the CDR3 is TGCAGCGTTGATGGGGACAGGGTCCCCTACGAGCAGTACTTC.

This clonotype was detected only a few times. CDR3 loop: CAISELGAGGNHEQYF. The CDR3 nucleotides are TGTGCCATCAGTGAGTTGGGGGCGGGAGGTAACCACGAGCAGTACTTC. The chain employs TRBV10-3 and TRBJ2-7, with 8 bases matching TRBD2. The CDR3 contains 16 residues. The ends lost 1 base at V and 5 bases at J; junction bases unmatched: 10. CDR1 is ENHRY, CDR2 SYGVKD, per germline.

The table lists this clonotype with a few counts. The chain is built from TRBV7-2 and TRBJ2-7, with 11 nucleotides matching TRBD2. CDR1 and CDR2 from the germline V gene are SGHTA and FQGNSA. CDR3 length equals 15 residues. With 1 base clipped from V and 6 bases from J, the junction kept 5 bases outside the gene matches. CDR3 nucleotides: TGTGCCAGCAGCTTAGGAAGACTAGCGGGGTCCGAGCAGTACTTC. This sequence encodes CASSLGRLAGSEQYF.

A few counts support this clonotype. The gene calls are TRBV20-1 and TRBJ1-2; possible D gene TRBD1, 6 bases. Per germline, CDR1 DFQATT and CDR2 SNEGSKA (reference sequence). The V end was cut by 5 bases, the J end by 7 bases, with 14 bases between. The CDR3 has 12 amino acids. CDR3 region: CSAPNGGAGYTF. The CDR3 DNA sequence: TGCAGTGCTCCCAACGGGGGGGCTGGCTACACCTTC.

Here the CDR3 reads CASSFSTSGGKNIQYF. The DNA for the CDR3 is TGTGCCAGCAGTTTTTCGACTAGCGGGGGAAAAAACATTCAGTACTTC. The rearrangement joins TRBV12-3 or TRBV12-4 to TRBJ2-4; 12 nucleotides agree with TRBD2. V lost 3 bases, J lost 4 bases, and 4 bases stayed unmatched. The CDR3 spans 16 residues.

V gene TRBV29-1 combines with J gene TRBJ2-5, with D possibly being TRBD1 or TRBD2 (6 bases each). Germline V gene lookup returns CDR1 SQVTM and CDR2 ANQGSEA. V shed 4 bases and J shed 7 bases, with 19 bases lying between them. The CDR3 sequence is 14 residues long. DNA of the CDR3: TGCAGCGTTGTCCCCCCCGGGGGCTCGGGGACCCAGTACTTC. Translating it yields CSVVPPGGSGTQYF.

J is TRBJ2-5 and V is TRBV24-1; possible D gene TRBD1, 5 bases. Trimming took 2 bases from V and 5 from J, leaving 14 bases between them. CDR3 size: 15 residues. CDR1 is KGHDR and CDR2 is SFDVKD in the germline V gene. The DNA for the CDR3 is TGTGCCACCAGTGATTCGATAGGGCCAGGGGAGACCCAGTACTTC. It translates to CATSDSIGPGETQYF.